This TCR beta chain was documented in a study of T cells after yellow fever vaccination. Study-wide context: The SMART-Seq v4 Ultra Low Input method served to prepare the low-cell-number fractions.

Study results and limitations: Clonotypes found in both CD4 and CD8 compartments made up a small share. The study noted that FACS-sorted repertoires could contain abundant clonotypes contaminating from the bulk population.

Universal primer sites and UMIs were introduced during 5'RACE template-switching synthesis of TCR cDNA. TCRdb reprocessed the 5' RACE reads via MiXCR and lists one record per CDR3 protein. The top ten hold around 3.1% of the sample, which has about 300,000 distinct CDR3 sequences, 8.7% seen once. Remarks on this clonotype: Its antigen is not identified.

V gave up 0 bases and J gave up 10 bases; unmatched junction bases: 7. CDR1 is SGHNT and CDR2 is YYREEE in the germline V gene (reference sequence). The length of the CDR3 is 16 residues. The J gene is TRBJ2-1, the V gene TRBV5-4; 13 nucleotides line up with TRBD2. Source: CD4+ T cells sorted from PBMCs, taken 5 days after the yellow fever booster vaccination. The TCR was taken from a man younger than 30 who received the YFV17D yellow fever vaccine. The CDR3 region is CASSLVLAGGPQEQFF. CDR3 nucleotides: TGTGCCAGCAGCTTGGTACTAGCGGGGGGGCCTCAAGAGCAGTTCTTC.